Below, 19 T cell receptor beta chains from the same sample are listed, as sequenced in a study of blood T cell repertoires in COVID-19. The repertoire was sequenced with immunoSEQ multiplex PCR; TCRdb's copy has only in-frame clones and lacks some. The sample shows about 340,000 clones, 65% to 85% of them seen only once. The sample was peripheral blood. All receptors come from a man aged 30-40 years with active or convalescent COVID-19.

The chain combines TRBV6-2 or TRBV6-3 with TRBJ1-4, with D maybe TRBD1 (6 bases). V lost 2 bases and J lost 4, with 8 bases in between. The germline CDR1 and CDR2 sequences are MNHEY and SVGEGT. The CDR3 contains 14 residues. The CDR3 DNA is TGTGCCAGCAGTTACGGACAGATTAATGAAAAACTGTTTTTT. Translating it yields CASSYGQINEKLFF.

The chain is built from TRBV6-2 or TRBV6-3 and TRBJ2-1; possible D gene TRBD2, 5 bases. This CDR3 region has 16 residues. Between the trimmed V and J ends, which lost 6 bases and 0 bases, there was a span of 15 bases. In germline, CDR1 is MNHEY, CDR2 SVGEGT. The CDR3: CASSRPGLASYNEQFF. In DNA form, the CDR3 reads TGTGCCAGCAGCCGTCCTGGGCTAGCCTCCTACAATGAGCAGTTCTTC.

This clone was counted only a few times. This chain uses TRBV13 with TRBJ2-1, with 9 bases fitting TRBD2. The germline gives CDR1 PRHDT, CDR2 FYEKMQ (reference sequence). V gave up 7 bases and J gave up 7 bases; unmatched junction bases: 14. The CDR3 is 16 residues long. CDR3: CASTQVGTSFGNEQFF. The CDR3 nucleotides are TGTGCCAGCACCCAAGTTGGGACTAGCTTCGGAAATGAGCAGTTCTTC.

The V call is TRBV11-3, the J call TRBJ2-3, with TRBD1 matching 7 bases. The length of the CDR3 is 16 residues. Per the germline V gene, CDR1 is SGHNT and CDR2 is YENEEA. Trimming at V came to 4 bases and at J to 1 base, leaving 8 bases not matched to a gene. The CDR3 loop reads CASSSGTVPRTDTQYF. CDR3 nucleotide sequence: TGTGCCAGCAGCTCGGGGACAGTCCCTCGCACAGATACGCAGTATTTT.

The gene calls are TRBV9 and TRBJ2-2; D uncertain. The CDR3 covers 13 residues. Germline loops: CDR1 SGDLS, CDR2 YYNGEE. The V end was cut by 3 bases, the J end by 0 bases, with 3 bases between. The CDR3 loop reads CASSAPNTGELFF. Written as DNA, the CDR3 is TGTGCCAGCAGCGCTCCGAACACCGGGGAGCTGTTTTTT.

The chain recombines TRBV10-3 with TRBJ1-2; D uncertain. CDR3 length: 16 amino acids. Looked up from germline, CDR1 is ENHRY and CDR2 is SYGVKD. The V end was cut by 0 bases, the J end by 6 bases, with 17 bases between. CDR3 amino acids: CAISESVMTRRNGYTF. CDR3 in DNA: TGTGCCATCAGTGAGTCCGTCATGACACGTCGAAATGGCTACACCTTC.

This chain connects TRBV9 to TRBJ2-6; D is undetermined. Germline CDR1 and CDR2: SGDLS and YYNGEE. The CDR3 consists of 14 residues. V lost 2 bases and J lost 0, with 3 bases in between. CDR3 DNA sequence: TGTGCCAGCAGCGTGCGCTCTGGGGCCAACGTCCTGACTTTC. Protein sequence: CASSVRSGANVLTF.

The V gene is TRBV3-1 (or the pseudogene TRBV3-2), the J gene TRBJ2-5; TRBD1 is a possible D gene (6 bases). CDR1 is LGHDT and CDR2 is YNNKEL in the germline V gene (reference sequence). Trimming left V 1 base short and J 4 bases short, with 16 bases between. This CDR3 is 16 amino acids long. CDR3 protein: CASSQVPGQRRETQYF. CDR3 bases: TGTGCCAGCAGCCAAGTACCGGGACAACGTCGAGAGACCCAGTACTTC.

The gene calls are TRBV7-9 and TRBJ2-7, with D possibly matching TRBD2 (5 bases). CDR3 length: 13 residues. The V gene lost 6 bases and the J gene lost 4 bases, with 13 bases spanning the gap. The V gene's germline CDR1 is SEHNR and CDR2 FQNEAQ (reference sequence). CDR3: CASSPGIAYEQYF. CDR3 sequence (DNA): TGTGCCAGCAGTCCTGGAATAGCGTACGAGCAGTACTTC.

This rearrangement joins TRBV19 to TRBJ1-5, with TRBD1 matching 8 bases. In germline, CDR1 is LNHDA, CDR2 SQIVND (reference sequence). V lost 6 bases, J lost 7 bases, and 5 bases stayed unmatched. This CDR3 is built from 13 residues. CDR3 DNA sequence: TGTGCCAGTAGGGACAGGGCAAGGCAGCCCCAGCATTTT. It codes for CASRDRARQPQHF.

The chain has TRBV5-1 and TRBJ2-7; 9 nucleotides match TRBD2. Per germline, CDR1 SGHRS and CDR2 YFSETQ. J gave up 6 bases and V 8 bases, and 9 bases lay outside the gene matches. The CDR3 has 13 residues. The CDR3 DNA is TGCGCCAGTAGTCCCACAGCGGGAGGCGAGCAGTACTTC. Translated: CASSPTAGGEQYF.

This chain connects TRBV7-3 to TRBJ2-3; no clear D. The CDR3 runs to 15 residues. CDR1 and CDR2 from the germline V gene are SGHTA and FQGTGA. The V end was cut by 4 bases, the J end by 0 bases, with 11 bases between. The DNA for the CDR3 is TGTGCCAGCAGCTCGACTGGCTTTAGCACAGATACGCAGTATTTT. Translating gives CASSSTGFSTDTQYF.

The gene calls are TRBV27 and TRBJ2-7; D unresolved. Germline V gene data show CDR1 as MNHEY and CDR2 as SMNVEV (reference sequence). Trimming removed 5 bases at V and 2 bases at J, with 13 bases between. This CDR3 is 14 amino acids long. The CDR3 region is CASSLIASTYEQYF. DNA of the CDR3: TGTGCCAGCAGTCTCATCGCGTCAACCTACGAGCAGTACTTC.

The chain recombines TRBV11-2 with TRBJ2-7; 12 bases are shared with TRBD2. The CDR3 spans 15 residues. The germline CDR1 and CDR2 sequences are SGHAT and FQNNGV. Trimming took 3 bases from V and 4 from J; bases not matched to a gene: 4. The CDR3 bases are TGTGCCAGCAGCTTCGGGCTAGCGGGAGGGTACGAGCAGTACTTC. Protein sequence: CASSFGLAGGYEQYF.

V gene TRBV11-3 combines with J gene TRBJ2-1, with 8 bases lining up with TRBD1. The CDR3 consists of 15 residues. With 5 bases clipped from V and 10 bases from J, the junction kept 13 bases outside the gene matches. CDR1 and CDR2 from the germline V gene are SGHNT and YENEEA. CDR3 residues: CASSPGQGTPLEQFF. The CDR3 DNA is TGTGCCAGCAGCCCCGGACAGGGTACCCCGTTGGAGCAGTTCTTC. The full variable domain, rest sourced from reference TRBV11-3 and TRBJ2-1, is EAGVVQSPRYKIIEKKQPVAFWCNPISGHNTLYWYLQNLGQGPELLIRYENEEAVDDSQLPKDRFSAERLKGVDSTLKIQPAELGDSAVYLCASSPGQGTPLEQFFGPGTRLTVL.

The J gene is TRBJ2-2, the V gene TRBV7-3; TRBD2 aligns across 12 bases. The J segment lost 7 bases and the V segment lost 5 bases, leaving 11 bases of the junction unmatched. This CDR3 region has 17 residues. Per the germline V gene, CDR1 is SGHTA and CDR2 is FQGTGA. The CDR3 is CASSPRLAGARGGELFF. Here the CDR3 DNA reads TGTGCCAGCAGCCCGCGACTAGCGGGGGCAAGGGGCGGGGAGCTGTTTTTT.

V usage is TRBV7-2 and J usage is TRBJ2-6, with TRBD1 identical over 7 bases. V lost 4 bases and J lost 2; bases outside the gene matches: 2. This CDR3 has 15 residues. CDR1 is SGHTA and CDR2 is FQGNSA in the germline V gene. DNA for the CDR3: TGTGCCAGCAGCTACAGGGGTGCTGGGGCCAACGTCCTGACTTTC. Protein sequence: CASSYRGAGANVLTF.

This chain joins TRBV27 and TRBJ2-5, with 9 bases aligning to TRBD1. The CDR3 length is 14 residues. The germline V gene encodes CDR1 MNHEY and CDR2 SMNVEV (reference sequence). V shed 1 base, J shed 5 bases, and the junction held 2 bases outside the gene matches. The CDR3 here is CASSLYRGRETQYF. CDR3 sequence (DNA): TGTGCCAGCAGTTTATACAGGGGGCGGGAGACCCAGTACTTC.

CDR3 in amino acids: CASSLLGRGDTEAFF. The CDR3 DNA reads as TGTGCCAGCAGTCTACTGGGGCGGGGAGACACTGAAGCTTTCTTT. The gene calls are TRBV28 and TRBJ1-1, with D possibly TRBD1 on 5 matching bases. Trimming cost V 5 bases and J 3 bases, with 16 bases left between them. The germline gives CDR1 MDHEN, CDR2 SYDVKM. This CDR3 comprises 15 residues.